A single sample gave rise to the 29 T cell receptor beta chains below, sequenced in a study of blood T cell repertoires in COVID-19 (dated by TCRdb to about 2020). Library prep was done by the immunoSEQ multiplex PCR assay. TCRdb's version of the immuneACCESS table is confined to in-frame rearrangements and falls short of the full clone set. An unresolved V gene accounts for under half of the shortfall where checked; the remainder is of unknown origin. Across this sample there are about 110,000 clones, with roughly four fifths seen only once. Clones ranked in the top ten supply approximately 16% of the sample. The sample taken for sequencing was peripheral blood. The receptors were sampled from a woman aged 55-69 years with acute or convalescent COVID-19.

The chain uses TRBV5-1 and TRBJ2-1; 8 bases agree with TRBD2. The CDR3 contains 15 residues. From germline, CDR1 is SGHRS and CDR2 YFSETQ. V was clipped by 4 bases and J by 9 bases; unmatched bases: 12. CDR3 loop: CASSPSGGQFGEQFF. The DNA for the CDR3 is TGCGCCAGCAGCCCTTCGGGGGGGCAATTCGGTGAGCAGTTCTTC.

The CDR3 DNA reads as TGTGCCTGGAGGGGTACAGGGACCTATGGCTACACCTTC. As protein: CAWRGTGTYGYTF. The chain has TRBV30 and TRBJ1-2, with D perhaps matching TRBD1 (6 bases). Germline V gene lookup returns CDR1 GTSNPN and CDR2 SVGIG (reference sequence). The CDR3 totals 13 residues. Trimming shortened V by 3 bases and J by 4 bases, and 12 bases separated the two germline ends.

The rearrangement joins TRBV5-1 to TRBJ2-3; D is undetermined. Trimming took off 4 bases at V and 0 bases at J, with 9 bases between the two ends. The germline gives CDR1 SGHRS, CDR2 YFSETQ. This CDR3 region has 14 residues. The CDR3 coding sequence is TGCGCCAGCAGCCAGACAACTAGCACAGATACGCAGTATTTT. It encodes CASSQTTSTDTQYF.

The rearrangement links TRBV3-1 (or the pseudogene TRBV3-2) to TRBJ2-1; TRBD1 matches 9 bases. The germline V gene encodes CDR1 LGHDT and CDR2 YNNKEL (reference sequence). The CDR3 covers 15 residues. The trim removed 5 bases at V and 6 bases at J, leaving 8 bases unmatched. CDR3 sequence reads: CASSLGQGMVNEQFF. CDR3 in DNA: TGTGCCAGCAGCTTAGGACAGGGGATGGTCAATGAGCAGTTCTTC.

V usage is TRBV4-1 and J usage is TRBJ2-7; maybe TRBD1 (6 bases). This CDR3 has 15 amino acids. Trimming left V 3 bases short and J 2 bases short, with 14 bases between. Germline lookup yields CDR1 MGHRA and CDR2 YSYEKL. The CDR3 reads CASSQTGAPAYEQYF. The CDR3 bases are TGCGCCAGCAGCCAGACAGGCGCACCAGCCTACGAGCAGTACTTC.

To note about this clone: The junction differs from germline at one of its ends, possibly a read error. The chain has TRBV7-7 and TRBJ2-5; possible D gene TRBD2, 6 bases. The CDR3 loop spans 14 amino acids. The germline V gene has CDR1 SSHAT and CDR2 FNYEAQ (reference sequence). As DNA, the CDR3 is TGTGCTAGCAGCCCCAACCTAGGAGGGGAGACCCAGTACTTC. Residues: CASSPNLGGETQYF.

J is TRBJ1-1 and V is TRBV6-5; D might be TRBD1 (5 bases). In germline, CDR1 is MNHEY, CDR2 SVGAGI. V was pared by 8 bases and J by 3 bases, with 19 bases between. The CDR3 loop spans 15 amino acids. The chain's CDR3 is CASSRGTGVDTEAFF. The CDR3 DNA sequence: TGTGCCAGCTCTAGAGGAACAGGTGTGGACACTGAAGCTTTCTTT.

The chain has TRBV4-1 and TRBJ2-1; a weak D match, TRBD1 (6 bases). The ends were cut back, 1 base at V and 11 bases at J, with 15 bases in the middle. This CDR3 region has 14 residues. Germline CDR1 reads MGHRA; CDR2 reads YSYEKL. The CDR3 nucleotides are TGCGCCAGCAGCCAAGCAGACTCCGGACAGAAGCAGTTCTTC. Its protein product is CASSQADSGQKQFF.

The chain carries TRBV7-9 and TRBJ2-3; no clear D. CDR3 length: 15 residues. Trimming took off 1 base at V and 0 bases at J, with 8 bases between the two ends. The germline gives CDR1 SEHNR, CDR2 FQNEAQ (reference sequence). The CDR3 DNA is TGTGCCAGCAGCTTAGAGCGATCTAGCACAGATACGCAGTATTTT. Translation: CASSLERSSTDTQYF.

The chain carries TRBV21-1 and TRBJ1-6; TRBD1 is the table's D call and was not checked against the DNA. TRBV21-1 is a listed pseudogene. The CDR3 sequence is 13 residues long. The CDR3 spells CASHERGYSPLHF. CDR3 DNA: TGTGCCAGCCATGAAAGGGGGTATTCACCCCTCCACTTT.

The V gene is TRBV7-9, the J gene TRBJ1-2; TRBD1 aligns across 8 bases. In germline, CDR1 is SEHNR, CDR2 FQNEAQ (reference sequence). V lost 3 bases, J lost 11 bases, and 5 bases stayed unmatched. This CDR3 has 12 amino acids. This CDR3 reads CASSFWDRPYTF. The DNA of the CDR3 is TGTGCCAGCAGCTTCTGGGACAGGCCTTACACCTTC.

The chain joins TRBV5-1 to TRBJ2-2; the match to TRBD1 covers 7 bases. V lost 5 bases and J lost 5; bases outside the gene matches: 9. The CDR3 length is 15 residues. Germline V gives CDR1 SGHRS, CDR2 YFSETQ. DNA for the CDR3: TGCGCCAGCAGGCCGGGACAGTCGGGTACCGGGGAGCTGTTTTTT. Translation: CASRPGQSGTGELFF.

V gene TRBV4-2 combines with J gene TRBJ2-7, with TRBD2 identical over 14 bases. The germline gives CDR1 LGHNA, CDR2 YNFKEQ. After removal of 2 bases from V and 7 bases from J, the junction contained 7 bases not matched to a gene. CDR3 size: 16 residues. This CDR3 reads CASSQQTSGGAWEQYF. The DNA of the CDR3 is TGTGCCAGCAGCCAACAGACTAGCGGGGGGGCGTGGGAGCAGTACTTC.

This chain joins TRBV5-4 and TRBJ2-1; the match to TRBD1 covers 7 bases. V was pared by 3 bases and J by 8 bases, with 11 bases of the junction left unmatched. This CDR3 has 15 residues. The V gene's germline CDR1 is SGHNT and CDR2 YYREEE (reference sequence). CDR3: CASSSPRDSSDEQFF. CDR3 bases: TGTGCCAGCAGCTCACCCCGGGACAGTAGTGATGAGCAGTTCTTC.

This clone has just one count. The chain uses TRBV2 and TRBJ1-1, with 9 bases that match TRBD1. The V gene's germline CDR1 is SNHLY and CDR2 FYNNEI. The CDR3 totals 13 residues. V lost 5 bases and J lost 7; bases outside the gene matches: 5. The CDR3, as DNA: TGTGCCAGCAGTCCGGGACAGGGTGGTGAAGCTTTCTTT. Its protein product is CASSPGQGGEAFF.

This chain joins TRBV3-1 (or the pseudogene TRBV3-2) and TRBJ1-3; 9 nucleotides agree with TRBD1. V lost 2 bases and J lost 8; bases outside the gene matches: 4. The V gene's germline CDR1 is LGHDT and CDR2 YNNKEL (reference sequence). The CDR3 extends over 14 amino acids. The CDR3 is CASSQWDREDTIYF. Here the CDR3 DNA reads TGTGCCAGCAGCCAATGGGACAGGGAGGACACCATATATTTT.

V is TRBV19 and J is TRBJ1-1, with 7 positions matching TRBD1. Germline loops: CDR1 LNHDA, CDR2 SQIVND (reference sequence). The CDR3 covers 14 residues. V was clipped by 4 bases and J by 4 bases; unmatched bases: 6. The CDR3 DNA follows: TGTGCCAGTAGTAATACAGGGGAGGTCACTGAAGCTTTCTTT. This translates into CASSNTGEVTEAFF.

The V call is TRBV13, the J call TRBJ2-7; 10 nucleotides align to TRBD2. This CDR3 is 16 amino acids long. The V segment lost 1 base and the J segment 2 bases; nucleotides outside the gene matches: 5. CDR1 PRHDT and CDR2 FYEKMQ come from the germline V gene (reference sequence). Here the CDR3 reads CASSLVLSGGTYEQYF. CDR3 coding DNA: TGTGCCAGCAGCTTAGTCCTTAGCGGGGGGACCTACGAGCAGTACTTC.

V and J are TRBV4-3 and TRBJ2-3; 7 bases are shared with TRBD2. The CDR3 spans 15 residues. Trimming took 0 bases from V and 1 from J; bases not matched to a gene: 1. The germline V gene encodes CDR1 LGHNA and CDR2 YSLEER. The CDR3 protein is CASSQDRGGTDTQYF. Written as DNA, the CDR3 is TGCGCCAGCAGCCAAGATCGGGGGGGCACAGATACGCAGTATTTT.

V is TRBV30 and J is TRBJ1-5; TRBD1 agrees at 7 bases. Unmatched junction bases numbered 4, after V lost 1 base and J lost 7 bases. The CDR3 is 13 amino acids. Germline CDR1 and CDR2: GTSNPN and SVGIG (reference sequence). CDR3 in amino acids: CAWSAGQRQPQHF. CDR3 nucleotide sequence: TGTGCCTGGAGTGCGGGACAGAGACAGCCCCAGCATTTT.

CDR3 in DNA: TGTGCCAGCAGTTCAAGATCAGGGACAATAACTGAAGCTTTCTTT. It codes for CASSSRSGTITEAFF. The chain recombines TRBV27 with TRBJ1-1; a possible D gene is TRBD1 (6 bases). Trimming left V 4 bases short and J 5 bases short, with 17 bases between. The CDR3 totals 15 residues. CDR1 and CDR2 (germline): MNHEY, SMNVEV (reference sequence).

This sequence joins TRBV5-4 and TRBJ1-4, with 7 nucleotides matching TRBD1. The CDR3 length is 15 residues. With 3 bases clipped from V and 6 bases from J, the junction kept 8 bases outside the gene matches. Germline loops: CDR1 SGHNT, CDR2 YYREEE (reference sequence). The CDR3 coding sequence is TGTGCCAGCAGCTATAAGGGACAGTCATATGAAAAACTGTTTTTT. Translation gives CASSYKGQSYEKLFF.

The V and J genes are TRBV20-1 and TRBJ2-7; D possibly corresponds to TRBD2 (5 bases). This CDR3 has 11 amino acids. V was shortened by 6 bases and J by 4 bases, with 10 bases between the two germline ends. The V gene's germline CDR1 is DFQATT and CDR2 SNEGSKA (reference sequence). The CDR3 protein is CSAGGVYEQYF. The CDR3 DNA follows: TGCAGTGCCGGAGGCGTGTACGAGCAGTACTTC.

The genes are TRBV24-1 and TRBJ1-2, with 11 bases matching TRBD1. The CDR3 consists of 14 residues. With 7 bases clipped from V and 7 bases from J, the junction kept 7 bases outside the gene matches. Germline V gene lookup returns CDR1 KGHDR and CDR2 SFDVKD. The chain's CDR3 is CATSPGQGVGGYTF. The CDR3 DNA follows: TGTGCCACCAGCCCGGGACAGGGGGTAGGTGGCTACACCTTC.

This chain joins TRBV27 and TRBJ2-2; D gene uncertain. The CDR3 has 14 amino acids. Trimming left V 4 bases short and J 1 base short, with 7 bases between. CDR1 MNHEY and CDR2 SMNVEV come from the germline V gene (reference sequence). The CDR3 here is CASSSRENTGELFF. CDR3 nucleotide sequence: TGTGCCAGCAGTTCTCGCGAGAACACCGGGGAGCTGTTTTTT.

The J gene is TRBJ1-1, the V gene TRBV7-2, with TRBD1 matching over 8 bases. Germline V gives CDR1 SGHTA, CDR2 FQGNSA. The CDR3 consists of 15 residues. V lost 5 bases to trimming and J lost 4 bases; unmatched junction nucleotides: 9. CDR3 region: CASSPLAGTGTEAFF. The CDR3 DNA reads as TGTGCCAGCAGCCCGTTAGCCGGGACAGGCACTGAAGCTTTCTTT.

The chain links TRBV6-5 to TRBJ1-3, with 7 bases aligning to TRBD1. J gave up 2 bases and V 6 bases, and 7 bases lay outside the gene matches. The CDR3 sequence is 15 residues long. Germline-derived CDR1 and CDR2 are MNHEY and SVGAGI. CDR3 DNA sequence: TGTGCCAGCAGGGGTTGGGACAGAGCTGGAAACACCATATATTTT. Residues: CASRGWDRAGNTIYF.

J is TRBJ2-3 and V is TRBV9, with a possible D match to TRBD1 (7 bases). This CDR3 is built from 16 residues. Between the trimmed V and J ends, which lost 4 bases and 2 bases, there was a span of 17 bases. CDR1 SGDLS and CDR2 YYNGEE come from the germline V gene. This CDR3 is CASSPMEGQTTDTQYF. CDR3 DNA sequence: TGTGCCAGCAGCCCTATGGAGGGACAGACCACAGATACGCAGTATTTT.

This clone is a singleton in its sample. V usage is TRBV6-5 and J usage is TRBJ2-7; TRBD2 might be the D (6 bases). Looked up from germline, CDR1 is MNHEY and CDR2 is SVGAGI. V dropped 4 bases and J dropped 6 bases, with 19 bases sitting between them. CDR3 length: 15 amino acids. CDR3 loop: CASSSPTGLKSEQYF. CDR3 bases: TGTGCCAGCAGTTCCCCTACGGGACTCAAATCCGAGCAGTACTTC.